A single sample gave rise to the 25 T cell receptor beta chains below, sequenced in a study of T cell responses to AZD1222 COVID-19 vaccine. Data came from immunoSEQ multiplex PCR; TCRdb stores just in-frame clones and leaves some out. The sample yields tens of thousands of clones, about 87% seen once. Sequencing used peripheral blood, obtained on day 0 of AZD1222 vaccination. These receptors all stem from an adult in good health.

The V call is TRBV5-1, the J call TRBJ1-1; D is ambiguous. Germline V gene sequence: CDR1 SGHRS, CDR2 YFSETQ. V was pared by 0 bases and J by 5 bases, with 11 bases between. The CDR3 is made up of 14 amino acids. The CDR3: CASSLVGGTTEAFF. Here the CDR3 DNA reads TGCGCCAGCAGCTTGGTAGGTGGCACAACTGAAGCTTTCTTT.

In this sample, this clone turned up a few times. This chain uses TRBV5-8 with TRBJ2-7; D remains unclear. V was pared by 3 bases and J by 5 bases, with 3 bases between. The CDR3 runs 10 residues. The germline CDR1 and CDR2 sequences are SGHTS and YDEGEE. Written as DNA, the CDR3 is TGTGCCAGCAGCTATAACGAGCAGTACTTC. Translating gives CASSYNEQYF.

A single count supports this clone. This chain uses TRBV12-3 or TRBV12-4 with TRBJ1-6; D is unresolved. V was shortened by 6 bases and J by 7 bases, with 7 bases between the two germline ends. CDR3 length: 12 amino acids. CDR3 sequence (DNA): TGTGCCAGCAGCATACGGAATTCACCCCTCCACTTT. It codes for CASSIRNSPLHF.

This chain connects TRBV21-1 to TRBJ1-1. TRBV21-1 is termed a pseudogene. This CDR3 has 15 residues. CDR3 DNA: TGTGCCAGCAGCAAGTACGGGATCGGGGGTCCTGAAGCTTTCTTT. Amino acid sequence: CASSKYGIGGPEAFF.

This clone was detected only a few times. The chain recombines TRBV5-8 with TRBJ2-5, with no clear D. The CDR3 has 11 amino acids. Trimming shortened V by 2 bases and J by 5 bases, and 4 bases separated the two germline ends. The germline gives CDR1 SGHTS, CDR2 YDEGEE. The CDR3 DNA sequence: TGTGCCAGCAGCTTCCGGGAGACCCAGTACTTC. Amino acids: CASSFRETQYF.

The chain recombines TRBV25-1 with TRBJ1-6; maybe TRBD1 (5 bases). This CDR3 has 13 residues. Germline CDR1 and CDR2: MGHDK and SYGVNS. The germline V and J ends were trimmed by 0 bases and 9 bases, with 6 bases remaining between them. This CDR3 reads CASSEYRVSPLHF. The CDR3 bases are TGTGCCAGCAGTGAATACAGGGTTTCACCCCTCCACTTT. The variable domain in full, with the rest retrieved from reference TRBV25-1 and TRBJ1-6, is EADIYQTPRYLVIGTGKKITLECSQTMGHDKMYWYQQDPGMELHLIHYSYGVNSTEKGDLSSESTVSRIRTEHFPLTLESARPSHTSQYLCASSEYRVSPLHFGNGTRLTVT.

CDR3 bases: TGTGCCAGTAGTATATCTCCAGAGTCCTCCTACGAGCAGTACTTC. As protein: CASSISPESSYEQYF. The genes are TRBV19 and TRBJ2-7; D uncertain. In germline, CDR1 is LNHDA, CDR2 SQIVND (reference sequence). V was shortened by 2 bases and J by 0 bases, with 11 bases between the two germline ends. This CDR3 spans 15 amino acids.

The chain combines TRBV7-9 with TRBJ1-4, with D possibly matching TRBD1 (5 bases). V was clipped by 6 bases and J by 4 bases, with 15 bases between them. Per germline, CDR1 SEHNR and CDR2 FQNEAQ (reference sequence). The length of the CDR3 is 15 residues. The chain's CDR3 is CASRPGWRGNEKLFF. CDR3 coding DNA: TGTGCCAGCAGGCCCGGGTGGAGGGGTAATGAAAAACTGTTTTTT.

Note on this clone: Other DNA sequences in this specimen translate into the identical CDR3. This chain links TRBV5-1 with TRBJ2-1, with TRBD1 as a possible D gene (6 bases). This CDR3 spans 15 amino acids. Germline CDR1 reads SGHRS; CDR2 reads YFSETQ. V lost 2 bases, J lost 0 bases, and 9 bases lay in between. The CDR3 region is CASSFGGSSYNEQFF. CDR3 in DNA: TGCGCCAGCAGCTTTGGGGGCTCCTCCTACAATGAGCAGTTCTTC.

The table lists this clone with a count of one. V and J are TRBV6-5 and TRBJ1-2; tentatively, D is TRBD1 (6 bases). The CDR3 is 14 residues long. Trimming took off 4 bases at V and 6 bases at J, with 15 bases between the two ends. Germline-derived CDR1 and CDR2 are MNHEY and SVGAGI. The CDR3 protein is CASSSHTGPHGYTF. CDR3 DNA sequence: TGTGCCAGCAGTTCTCACACAGGGCCCCATGGCTACACCTTC.

This chain uses TRBV19 with TRBJ1-1; perhaps TRBD1 as D (6 bases). Germline CDR1 LNHDA, CDR2 SQIVND (reference sequence). The CDR3 runs 14 residues. Trimming cost V 9 bases and J 5 bases, with 19 bases left between them. The CDR3 is CASGVNTGLTEAFF. CDR3 coding DNA: TGTGCCAGCGGTGTTAATACAGGGTTGACTGAAGCTTTCTTT.

The J gene is TRBJ2-7, the V gene TRBV7-9; D unclear. V was shortened by 4 bases and J by 2 bases, with 12 bases between the two germline ends. CDR3 length: 14 residues. CDR1 and CDR2 from the germline V gene are SEHNR and FQNEAQ (reference sequence). The CDR3 nucleotides read TGTGCCAGCAGCTCCCCGGCAGCCCCCTACGAGCAGTACTTC. This translates into CASSSPAAPYEQYF.

In its sample, this clone was seen a few times. The rearrangement joins TRBV6-5 to TRBJ2-7; 7 nucleotides align to TRBD1. This CDR3 is 13 amino acids long. The germline V gene encodes CDR1 MNHEY and CDR2 SVGAGI. Trimming took 8 bases from V and 7 from J; bases not matched to a gene: 11. In DNA, the CDR3 is TGTGCCAGCCGCTACCAGGGGACAGAGGAGCAGTACTTC. Protein product: CASRYQGTEEQYF.

The gene calls are TRBV27 and TRBJ2-2, with 8 nucleotides matching TRBD1. The germline V gene has CDR1 MNHEY and CDR2 SMNVEV (reference sequence). V lost 5 bases and J lost 3; bases outside the gene matches: 8. The CDR3 spans 16 residues. The CDR3 here is CASSLYQGAYTGELFF. The CDR3 coding sequence is TGTGCCAGCAGTCTGTATCAGGGGGCATACACCGGGGAGCTGTTTTTT.

The chain has TRBV5-5 and TRBJ1-2, with no clear D. The CDR3 loop spans 13 amino acids. Germline V lookup: CDR1 SGHKS, CDR2 YYEKEE (reference sequence). V lost 7 bases and J 4 bases, leaving 14 bases between the germline ends. CDR3 sequence: CASPTPAGYGYTF. The CDR3 bases are TGTGCCAGCCCCACACCCGCAGGCTATGGCTACACCTTC. The full variable domain, with the rest looked up from reference TRBV5-5 and TRBJ1-2, is DAGVTQSPTHLIKTRGQQVTLRCSPISGHKSVSWYQQVLGQGPQFIFQYYEKEERGRGNFPDRFSARQFPNYSSELNVNALLLGDSALYLCASPTPAGYGYTFGSGTRLTVV.

This clone was detected only a few times. CDR3 in amino acids: CASSTGTDGNTIYF. Here the CDR3 DNA reads TGCGCCAGCAGCACGGGGACCGACGGAAACACCATATATTTT. The V and J genes are TRBV5-1 and TRBJ1-3; TRBD1 is a possible D gene (5 bases). Germline V CDR1 and CDR2: SGHRS, YFSETQ. This CDR3 spans 14 amino acids. The ends were cut back, 4 bases at V and 4 bases at J, with 12 bases in the middle.

V gene TRBV18 combines with J gene TRBJ2-1, with D perhaps TRBD1 or TRBD2 (6 bases each). This CDR3 is 13 amino acids long. V was clipped by 6 bases and J by 8 bases, with 14 bases between them. Germline CDR1 KGHSH, CDR2 LQKENI. The CDR3 loop reads CASSLRRGDEQFF. The DNA of the CDR3 is TGTGCCAGCTCTCTACGGAGGGGGGATGAGCAGTTCTTC. Full variable domain (missing parts from reference TRBV18 and TRBJ2-1): NAGVMQNPRHLVRRRGQEARLRCSPMKGHSHVYWYRQLPEEGLKFMVYLQKENIIDESGMPKERFSAEFPKEGPSILRIQQVVRGDSAAYFCASSLRRGDEQFFGPGTRLTVL.

Only one count was recorded for this clone. This chain connects TRBV19 to TRBJ2-7; TRBD1 agrees at 9 bases. The CDR3 has 15 amino acids. V trimming: 7 bases; J trimming: 2 bases; junction bases outside the gene matches: 9. From germline, CDR1 is LNHDA and CDR2 SQIVND (reference sequence). The CDR3 region is CASNPGQGTPYEQYF. The CDR3 nucleotides read TGTGCCAGTAATCCGGGACAGGGAACCCCCTACGAGCAGTACTTC.

This CDR3 is CASSPAGRNTEAFF. The CDR3 nucleotides read TGTGCCAGCAGCCCCGCGGGCCGGAACACTGAAGCTTTCTTT. This chain joins TRBV6-2 or TRBV6-3 and TRBJ1-1, with no clear D. Germline V lookup: CDR1 MNHEY, CDR2 SVGEGT. The length of the CDR3 is 14 residues. The V gene lost 6 bases and the J gene lost 1 base, with 12 bases spanning the gap.

This clone occurred once. The gene calls are TRBV19 and TRBJ1-3; D ambiguous. Germline V gene data show CDR1 as LNHDA and CDR2 as SQIVND (reference sequence). Deletions cut 3 bases from V and 2 bases from J, with 8 bases between. The length of the CDR3 is 14 residues. CDR3 protein: CASSMGLTGNTIYF. CDR3 DNA: TGTGCCAGTAGTATGGGGTTAACTGGAAACACCATATATTTT.

V and J are TRBV7-9 and TRBJ1-1, with D possibly being TRBD1 (5 bases). V lost 0 bases and J lost 2, with 10 bases in between. CDR1 is SEHNR and CDR2 is FQNEAQ in the germline V gene (reference sequence). This CDR3 has 15 amino acids. CDR3 amino acids: CASSLAGGSNTEAFF. The CDR3 region has the DNA TGTGCCAGCAGCTTAGCTGGGGGAAGCAACACTGAAGCTTTCTTT.

This sequence joins TRBV24-1 and TRBJ2-1, with D uncertain. In germline, CDR1 is KGHDR, CDR2 SFDVKD. Trimming pared 5 bases from V and 6 bases from J, leaving 7 bases between. The CDR3 is 12 amino acids. CDR3 in DNA: TGTGCCACCAGTGCAGGCACCAATGAGCAGTTCTTC. It encodes CATSAGTNEQFF.

The chain uses TRBV2 and TRBJ2-1; 10 bases match TRBD1. This CDR3 region has 16 residues. V trimming: 6 bases; J trimming: 6 bases; junction bases outside the gene matches: 11. Per germline, CDR1 SNHLY and CDR2 FYNNEI. The CDR3 here is CASRAFRDRGPNEQFF. CDR3 bases: TGTGCCAGCAGAGCATTCCGGGACAGGGGACCCAATGAGCAGTTCTTC.

The chain is built from TRBV5-1 and TRBJ2-6, with unresolved D. Trimming pared 0 bases from V and 1 base from J, leaving 5 bases between. Germline V gives CDR1 SGHRS, CDR2 YFSETQ. This CDR3 has 15 amino acids. This CDR3 reads CASSLDGSGANVLTF. In DNA form, the CDR3 reads TGCGCCAGCAGCTTGGACGGGTCTGGGGCCAACGTCCTGACTTTC.

The V call is TRBV2, the J call TRBJ1-4, with 7 nucleotides matching TRBD1. Losses at the gene ends were 9 bases for V and 5 bases for J; bases not matched to a gene: 6. The CDR3 is 13 amino acids. Germline V gene lookup returns CDR1 SNHLY and CDR2 FYNNEI. CDR3: CASGQVENEKLFF. Written as DNA, the CDR3 is TGTGCCAGTGGACAGGTGGAAAATGAAAAACTGTTTTTT.